This TCR beta chain was obtained from a study of blood T cell repertoires in COVID-19. Study details: Sources were T cells, B-cell-depleted T cells, or PBMCs; the material itself was cDNA or gDNA.

Trimming stripped 2 bases from V and 0 bases from J, with 6 bases between. CDR3 size: 14 residues. CDR1 SGHKS and CDR2 YYEKEE come from the germline V gene (reference sequence). Per the study methods: By means of reference gene primer amplification, nucleated cell counts were estimated. Only in-frame clones appear in the TCRdb table, and some are missing; sequencing was by immunoSEQ multiplex PCR. Clonal size and the V and J genes are those of that table, whereas D and trimming came from the DNA. Of fewer than 300,000 clones listed, around 89% are singletons. The sequence was obtained from a man aged 55 to 70 who had recovered from COVID-19. The sequencing input was peripheral blood. The genes are TRBV5-5 and TRBJ1-5, with D possibly being TRBD1 (5 bases). The CDR3 loop reads CASSFQGSNQPQHF. As DNA, the CDR3 is TGTGCCAGCAGCTTCCAGGGTAGCAATCAGCCCCAGCATTTT. Together with reference TRBV5-5 and TRBJ1-5, the CDR3 gives the full variable domain: DAGVTQSPTHLIKTRGQQVTLRCSPISGHKSVSWYQQVLGQGPQFIFQYYEKEERGRGNFPDRFSARQFPNYSSELNVNALLLGDSALYLCASSFQGSNQPQHFGDGTRLSIL.